This T cell receptor beta chain was identified in a study of CD8+ T cells in alopecia areata. To note about this clone: Its matching antigen is unknown.

Extracted RNA was reverse transcribed into cDNA, the sequencing template. Produced via immunoSEQ multiplex PCR; TCRdb's table is partial and in-frame only. This sample has 95,000 to 150,000 clones; about 50% occur once, and the top ten carry about 11%. The junction had 4 bases not matched to a gene; V was cut back by 4 bases and J by 6 bases. The CDR3 extends over 12 amino acids. CDR1 SGDLS and CDR2 YYNGEE come from the germline V gene. The sorting of PBMCs gave CD4+ and CD8+ T cells. Whole-study findings and limits: An increase in clonality over normal scalp was evident in lesional scalp, especially alopecia totalis/universalis.

The V call is TRBV9, the J call TRBJ2-7; 7 bases agree with TRBD2. The receptor was derived from a human donor with alopecia areata. The sequencing sample was made of NKG2D-low CD8+ T cells sorted from blood. The DNA of the CDR3 is TGTGCCAGCAGCCAAGGCGGGGGCGAGCAGTACTTC. Protein product: CASSQGGGEQYF.